The rows below give T cell receptor beta chains drawn from one sample of a study of blood T cell repertoires in COVID-19. The table came from immunoSEQ multiplex PCR; TCRdb's copy has only in-frame clones and leaves some out. Of tens of thousands of clones detected, more than 60% appear once; the ten largest clones hold 11%. The sequencing input was peripheral blood. The source is a man between 65 and 80 years old with acute or convalescent COVID-19. Both conserved end residues are part of each CDR3. D genes are given only for firm matches. Where a row states a size, it is once, few, many or the class of an expanded clone; other rows omit it.

>13|NA|TRBV18|NA|TRBJ2-3
TGTGCCAGCTCACCACTGGAGACAGGAGCGCAGTATTTT
CASSPLETGAQYF
>12|NA|TRBV2|TRBD1|TRBJ2-7
TGTGCCAGCAAAGACAGGGGCTACGAGCAGTACTTC
CASKDRGYEQYF
>14|NA|TRBV5-1|TRBD1|TRBJ2-4
TGCGCCAGCAGCCAGGGGGCGGCCAAAAACATTCAGTACTTC
CASSQGAAKNIQYF
>16|NA|TRBV2|TRBD2|TRBJ2-1
TGTGCCAGCAGGTCGGAGCTAGCGGGGGTTAGCAATGAGCAGTTCTTC
CASRSELAGVSNEQFF
>16|NA|TRBV9|TRBD1|TRBJ1-2
TGTGCCAGCAGCACAGACGGGACAGCCGCTAACTATGGCTACACCTTC
CASSTDGTAANYGYTF
>16|NA|TRBV2|NA|TRBJ1-2
TGTGCCAGCAGGGTCACACAGGGACTAGCTAACTATGGCTACACCTTC
CASRVTQGLANYGYTF
>15|NA|TRBV18|NA|TRBJ2-5
TGTGCCAGCTCACCAAACTCCCTACCCCCAGAGACCCAGTACTTC
CASSPNSLPPETQYF
>15|NA|TRBV5-4|NA|TRBJ2-5
TGTGCCAGCAGCCTGGGCAGGGGCGCTAGAGAGACCCAGTACTTC
CASSLGRGARETQYF
>15|NA|TRBV5-1|TRBD1|TRBJ2-5
TGCGCCAGCAGCAATACACCGGGACAGGGGGAGACCCAGTACTTC
CASSNTPGQGETQYF
>16|NA|TRBV30|TRBD2|TRBJ2-1
TGTGCCTGGAGTTTAGGAAGCGGGGGGCCCTACAATGAGCAGTTCTTC
CAWSLGSGGPYNEQFF
>13|once|TRBV3-1/TRBV3-2|NA|TRBJ2-3
TGTGCCAGCAGCCAAGACGGCCCTCCGGGGAAGTATTTT
CASSQDGPPGKYF
>12|NA|TRBV4-1|NA|TRBJ1-1
TGCGCCAGCAGCCAAGGGCCCACTGAAGCTTTCTTT
CASSQGPTEAFF
>12|few|TRBV6-6|TRBD2|TRBJ2-1
TGTGCCAGCTGCGGGGGAGGAAATGAGCAGTTCTTC
CASCGGGNEQFF
>17|NA|TRBV5-1|TRBD2|TRBJ2-1
TGCGCCAGCAGCTCGTCGTTGACTAGCGGGGGGTACAATGAGCAGTTCTTC
CASSSSLTSGGYNEQFF
>14|NA|TRBV4-1|NA|TRBJ1-1
TGCGCCAGCAGCCAAGATATCGGGAACACTGAAGCTTTCTTT
CASSQDIGNTEAFF
>16|NA|TRBV3-1/TRBV3-2|NA|TRBJ2-7
TGTGCCAGCAGCCAAGATCAAACTAGGTCCCCCTACGAGCAGTACTTC
CASSQDQTRSPYEQYF
>12|few|TRBV7-9|NA|TRBJ1-5
TGTGCCAGCAGCCCGGACTCTCAGCCCCAGCATTTT
CASSPDSQPQHF
>13|once|TRBV5-1|TRBD2|TRBJ2-5
TGCGCCAGCAGCCTCGGGGGGGCGGAGACCCAGTACTTC
CASSLGGAETQYF
>16|NA|TRBV6-1|TRBD1|TRBJ1-5
TGTGCCAGCAGTGCCGGGACAGGGAACGGCAATCAGCCCCAGCATTTT
CASSAGTGNGNQPQHF
>14|NA|TRBV5-5|NA|TRBJ1-2
TGTGCCAGCACCAACAGGGAAATCTACTATGGCTACACCTTC
CASTNREIYYGYTF
>14|NA|TRBV19|NA|TRBJ1-1
TGTGCCAGTAGTAGAAACAGGGTTAACACTGAAGCTTTCTTT
CASSRNRVNTEAFF
>15|NA|TRBV5-4|TRBD1|TRBJ2-1
TGTGCCAGCAGCTTGGGGTGGACAGGGCGCAATGAGCAGTTCTTC
CASSLGWTGRNEQFF
>14|NA|TRBV2|NA|TRBJ1-5
TGTGCCAGCAGTGACAAAAATAGCAATCAGCCCCAGCATTTT
CASSDKNSNQPQHF
>15|NA|TRBV7-9|NA|TRBJ1-2
TGTGCCAGCAGCTTTGGAGGAGGGGTTGGGTATGGCTACACCTTC
CASSFGGGVGYGYTF
>15|NA|TRBV5-5|TRBD1|TRBJ1-6
TGTGCCAGCAGCTTGTACAGGGGGATAAATTCACCCCTCCACTTT
CASSLYRGINSPLHF
>17|NA|TRBV7-6|TRBD2|TRBJ2-5
TGTGCCAGCAGCCCATATCGACTAGCGGGGGTGAAAGAGACCCAGTACTTC
CASSPYRLAGVKETQYF
>12|NA|TRBV19|TRBD1|TRBJ1-2
TGTGCCAGTAGTAGGGACAGGGGCGGCTACACCTTC
CASSRDRGGYTF
>15|NA|TRBV28|TRBD2|TRBJ2-2
TGTGCCAGCAGTTTAGCGGGAGAGAACACCGGGGAGCTGTTTTTT
CASSLAGENTGELFF
>17|NA|TRBV5-5|TRBD1|TRBJ2-1
TGTGCCAGCAGCCGAGGACAGGGGGCGAGCTCCTACAATGAGCAGTTCTTC
CASSRGQGASSYNEQFF
>14|NA|TRBV30|TRBD2|TRBJ2-1
TGTGCCTGGACCCGACTAGCGGGGAAACGTGAGCAGTTCTTC
CAWTRLAGKREQFF
>17|few|TRBV25-1|TRBD1|TRBJ2-2
TGTGCCAGCAGTGAACGACCGGGACAGGGAATGTCCGGGGAGCTGTTTTTT
CASSERPGQGMSGELFF
>22|few|TRBV2|TRBD2|TRBJ2-6
TGTGCCAGCAGTGAAGCGATACCGGGACTAGCGGGGGCTAGCTCTGGGGCCAACGTCCTGACTTTC
CASSEAIPGLAGASSGANVLTF
>13|NA|TRBV11-2|TRBD1|TRBJ2-5
TGTGCCAGCAGCCAGGGACAGGAAGGGACCCAGTACTTC
CASSQGQEGTQYF